These 20 T cell receptor beta chains were all obtained from the same sample, sequenced in a study of shared clonotypes between healthy human individuals. Method: immunoSEQ multiplex PCR; TCRdb's copy keeps in-frame clones and lacks some. The sample records over a million clones, nearly 99% being singletons. Input material: naive CD4+ T cells sorted from blood. Subset noted: CD45RA+ positively selected. All receptors derive from a man aged 25 to 40 in good health.

J is TRBJ2-3 and V is TRBV7-2; D unclear. Germline V gene lookup returns CDR1 SGHTA and CDR2 FQGNSA. CDR3 size: 12 residues. With 6 bases removed from V and 6 bases from J, the gap between germline ends came to 10 bases. CDR3 sequence (DNA): TGTGCCAGCAGGCTCGGTGCCGATACGCAGTATTTT. It yields the protein CASRLGADTQYF.

As to this clone: The same CDR3 is also encoded by other DNA sequences in this sample. The rearrangement joins TRBV7-2 to TRBJ2-7; D may correspond to TRBD1 or TRBD2 (5 bases each). The CDR3 consists of 13 residues. Germline CDR1 SGHTA, CDR2 FQGNSA. Trimming took 6 bases from V and 7 from J, leaving 16 bases between them. CDR3 in amino acids: CASSRGLGEEQYF. The CDR3 nucleotides read TGTGCCAGCAGTCGGGGCCTAGGGGAAGAGCAGTACTTC.

The chain combines TRBV5-1 with TRBJ2-2, with D maybe TRBD1 (6 bases). CDR1 SGHRS and CDR2 YFSETQ come from the germline V gene. The V end lost 4 bases, the J end lost 1 base, and 14 bases lay between the germline ends. The CDR3 sequence is 16 residues long. CDR3 region: CASSLSGTRNTGELFF. In DNA, the CDR3 is TGCGCCAGCAGCCTGTCCGGGACACGGAACACCGGGGAGCTGTTTTTT.

The chain joins TRBV15 to TRBJ2-1, with no clear D. V lost 0 bases, J lost 4 bases, and 4 bases lay in between. This CDR3 region has 13 residues. Germline values: CDR1 LNHNV, CDR2 YYDKDF (reference sequence). CDR3 nucleotides: TGTGCCACCAGCAGAGAAACGTACAATGAGCAGTTCTTC. This codes for CATSRETYNEQFF.

The chain carries TRBV19 and TRBJ2-7, with D perhaps matching TRBD1 or TRBD2 (5 bases each). The germline gives CDR1 LNHDA, CDR2 SQIVND (reference sequence). This CDR3 has 15 amino acids. Trimming took 1 base from V and 1 from J, leaving 11 bases between them. Written as DNA, the CDR3 is TGTGCCAGTAGTATAGGCCCGAGGGGTTCCTACGAGCAGTACTTC. Translating it yields CASSIGPRGSYEQYF.

This chain uses TRBV25-1 with TRBJ2-2; no clear D. This CDR3 region has 13 residues. Per germline, CDR1 MGHDK and CDR2 SYGVNS. The ends were cut back, 7 bases at V and 5 bases at J, with 11 bases in the middle. The CDR3 loop reads CASMGLPTGELFF. The DNA for the CDR3 is TGTGCCAGCATGGGATTGCCGACCGGGGAGCTGTTTTTT.

The rearrangement joins TRBV5-6 to TRBJ2-4, with TRBD2 as a possible D gene (7 bases). Germline loops: CDR1 SGHDT, CDR2 YYEEEE. The CDR3 totals 16 residues. Trimming stripped 3 bases from V and 3 bases from J, with 16 bases between. CDR3 nucleotides: TGTGCCAGCAGCTCGGGGGGCCGGATCGTCAAAAACATTCAGTACTTC. Amino acids: CASSSGGRIVKNIQYF.

The chain uses TRBV28 and TRBJ1-2; D uncertain. The CDR3 is 14 amino acids. The ends were cut back, 3 bases at V and 7 bases at J, with 15 bases in the middle. Germline values: CDR1 MDHEN, CDR2 SYDVKM. CDR3 sequence (DNA): TGTGCCAGCAGTTTCCCCGGTTACGAACGTGGCTACACCTTC. Protein sequence: CASSFPGYERGYTF.

The CDR3 loop reads CATSDGPNTEAFF. The CDR3 region has the DNA TGTGCCACCTCCGACGGTCCGAACACTGAAGCTTTCTTT. The chain combines TRBV10-3 with TRBJ1-1; no firm D call. V lost 10 bases, J lost 1 base, and 13 bases lay in between. Germline CDR1 and CDR2: ENHRY and SYGVKD. CDR3 length: 13 amino acids.

This clone was observed once. In DNA form, the CDR3 reads TGTGCCAGCAGCTTAGCGGGCAGTAGCAATCAGCCCCAGCATTTT. Encoded protein: CASSLAGSSNQPQHF. The chain links TRBV7-2 to TRBJ1-5, with no clear D. This CDR3 comprises 15 residues. Trimming took 0 bases from V and 0 from J, leaving 6 bases between them. Germline V CDR1 and CDR2: SGHTA, FQGNSA. Complete variable domain (other parts from reference TRBV7-2 and TRBJ1-5): GAGVSQSPSNKVTEKGKDVELRCDPISGHTALYWYRQSLGQGLEFLIYFQGNSAPDKSGLPSDRFSAERTGGSVSTLTIQRTQQEDSAVYLCASSLAGSSNQPQHFGDGTRLSIL.

This chain links TRBV7-9 with TRBJ2-7, with D possibly matching TRBD2 (7 bases). V lost 3 bases and J 6 bases, leaving 15 bases between the germline ends. This CDR3 comprises 14 residues. Germline V gene sequence: CDR1 SEHNR, CDR2 FQNEAQ (reference sequence). The CDR3 DNA reads TGTGCCAGCAGCTTCGGGGAGGGGGTGCGCGAGCAGTACTTC. Its protein product is CASSFGEGVREQYF.

The chain joins TRBV5-1 to TRBJ1-2; TRBD1 matches at 9 bases. Germline V lookup: CDR1 SGHRS, CDR2 YFSETQ. V lost 4 bases, J lost 3 bases, and 13 bases stayed unmatched. The length of the CDR3 is 17 residues. As DNA, the CDR3 is TGCGCCAGCAGCCTGGAACTACCGGGACAGGGCCACTATGGCTACACCTTC. Protein: CASSLELPGQGHYGYTF.

Comment on this clone: Distinct nucleotide sequences in the sample also encode this CDR3. The genes are TRBV19 and TRBJ1-1, with D unresolved. V was pared by 5 bases and J by 2 bases, with 12 bases between. This CDR3 contains 14 residues. Germline V gene sequence: CDR1 LNHDA, CDR2 SQIVND (reference sequence). The CDR3 region is CASSVTFLNTEAFF. CDR3 bases: TGTGCCAGTAGTGTGACATTTCTTAACACTGAAGCTTTCTTT.

The V gene is TRBV5-1, the J gene TRBJ2-2; 9 bases fit TRBD2. The CDR3 is 17 amino acids. Germline values: CDR1 SGHRS, CDR2 YFSETQ. With V trimmed by 4 bases and J by 8 bases, 15 bases remained unmatched. CDR3 sequence: CASSLEPAGGSRGELFF. In DNA form, the CDR3 reads TGCGCCAGCAGCCTGGAACCAGCGGGAGGTTCCCGAGGGGAGCTGTTTTTT.

The rearrangement uses TRBV12-5 and TRBJ2-3, with D unresolved. The CDR3 consists of 14 residues. CDR1 is LGHNT and CDR2 is FRNRAP in the germline V gene. V was clipped by 7 bases and J by 2 bases, with 13 bases between them. The CDR3 DNA reads as TGTGCTAGTGCCAAGCAGATATCCACAGATACGCAGTATTTT. Translated, it gives CASAKQISTDTQYF.

The CDR3 DNA is TGTGCCAGCAGTCGGGACAGTAAAAATGGCTACACCTTC. As protein: CASSRDSKNGYTF. This rearrangement joins TRBV28 to TRBJ1-2; TRBD1 matches at 7 bases. J was trimmed by 6 bases and V by 5 bases; bases with no gene match: 6. The V gene's germline CDR1 is MDHEN and CDR2 SYDVKM. The CDR3 sequence is 13 residues long.

V and J are TRBV29-1 and TRBJ2-1; D remains unclear. The CDR3 is 16 residues long. V dropped 4 bases and J dropped 1 base, with 17 bases sitting between them. Germline CDR1 and CDR2: SQVTM and ANQGSEA. The DNA for the CDR3 is TGCAGCGTTGTTATGCCAGCGAGCCGTTCCTACAATGAGCAGTTCTTC. Its protein is CSVVMPASRSYNEQFF.

This clone has a single count. This chain uses TRBV7-8 with TRBJ1-1; no reliable D call. V lost 2 bases and J 3 bases, leaving 10 bases between the germline ends. CDR1 SGHVS and CDR2 FQNEAQ come from the germline V gene. The CDR3 is made up of 14 amino acids. The CDR3 DNA reads as TGTGCCAGCAGCTTACTCCGCTTGGACACTGAAGCTTTCTTT. Its protein is CASSLLRLDTEAFF.

This chain connects TRBV6-5 to TRBJ2-5; tentatively, D is TRBD1 (6 bases). Germline CDR1 MNHEY, CDR2 SVGAGI. The CDR3 runs to 15 residues. Trimming removed 6 bases from V and 1 base from J, with 15 bases in between. The CDR3 nucleotides read TGTGCCAGCAGAAAACAGGGCCATGCCCAAGAGACCCAGTACTTC. Translated: CASRKQGHAQETQYF.

The chain combines TRBV5-6 with TRBJ1-4; D is unresolved. Trimming pared 4 bases from V and 3 bases from J, leaving 13 bases between. Germline V gene data show CDR1 as SGHDT and CDR2 as YYEEEE. The CDR3 has 15 amino acids. The CDR3 nucleotides are TGTGCCAGCAGCGGGTACAGTGGCCCTAATGAAAAACTGTTTTTT. This sequence encodes CASSGYSGPNEKLFF.